This T cell receptor beta chain originates from a study of shared clonotypes between healthy human individuals. Broader study findings: Shared clonotypes: roughly 4.5% naive CD4, around 4% naive CD8, about 2.5% memory CD4, under 0.45% memory CD8.

At the deep level, the assay was run. Sorted-subset replicate PCR reactions were performed with around 200 ng DNA, corresponding to roughly 30,000 T cell genomes. In the original workflow: ImmunoSEQ yielded junction-only sequences lacking quality scores, so filtering differed. Sequenced by immunoSEQ multiplex PCR; TCRdb stores in-frame clones only, minus some. D and trimming were read from the DNA, whereas the V and J calls and clone size are those reported in that table. The table lists about 2.1 million clones, about 94% of them singletons. In regard to this clone: Its antigen is unknown.

Positive CCR7 selection of CD45RO-negative cells yielded the naive CD8 cells, and terminally differentiated effector memory CD45RA+ cells were excluded. In germline, CDR1 is SQVTM, CDR2 ANQGSEA. CDR3 size: 15 residues. The V gene end was trimmed by 5 bases and the J gene end by 0 bases; junction bases not matched to a gene: 8. Sequenced material: naive CD8+ T cells from PBMCs. The source of this sequence is a man between 18 and 35 years old in good health. Some clones in this sample may be carry-over from other donors' samples. The V gene is TRBV29-1, the J gene TRBJ2-7; 9 positions match TRBD1. The CDR3: CSVSRDRDSSYEQYF. CDR3 coding DNA: TGCAGCGTTTCCCGGGACAGGGATAGCTCCTACGAGCAGTACTTC.